This T cell receptor (beta chain) was obtained from a study of OX40 agonist ivuxolimab in advanced cancers. Study overall: Partial responses were achieved by three patients, one with hepatocellular carcinoma and two with cutaneous melanoma.

The V and J ends lost 3 bases and 5 bases, in that order; junction bases with no gene match: 4. The CDR3 is 16 amino acids. Germline V gene sequence: CDR1 LNHDA, CDR2 SQIVND (reference sequence). Libraries were prepared by immunoSEQ multiplex PCR; TCRdb keeps only in-frame clonotypes and omits some of them. Of about 73,000 clones listed, about nine tenths were seen once; the top ten hold 0.7% to 1%. This TCR came from an adult with an advanced solid tumor such as melanoma, head and neck, liver or kidney cancer. Here the sequenced sample was CD4+ or CD8+ T cells sorted from blood, taken in a trial of the OX40 agonist ivuxolimab. The chain recombines TRBV19 with TRBJ2-2; 12 bases match TRBD2. Written as DNA, the CDR3 is TGTGCCAGTAGTATGGCTAGCGGGAGGGGAACCGGGGAGCTGTTTTTT. Amino acid sequence: CASSMASGRGTGELFF.